The T cell receptor (beta chain) under discussion was sequenced for a study of shared clonotypes between healthy human individuals. Overall study context: The donor pool was made up of two women and a few men aged 18 to 49. General study findings and limits: Around 5.3% of naive CD4 clonotypes were shared across several donors. Non-shared clonotypes displayed generation probabilities falling below those of clonotypes present in all four donors.

On this clone: Antigen specificity is unknown.

Only in-frame clones appear in the TCRdb table, and some are missing; sequencing was by immunoSEQ multiplex PCR. Of under 200,000 clones listed, 90% to 95% are singletons. Only Caucasian adults living in Nashville, Tennessee made up the donor group. V lost 4 bases to trimming and J lost 6 bases, with 16 bases between them. Germline lookup yields CDR1 SGHRS and CDR2 YFSETQ. The CDR3 spans 14 residues. The sequenced sample was naive CD4+ T cells sorted from blood. Documented subset: CD45RA+ positively selected. The clonotype originates from a woman aged 25-40 years in good health. The chain employs TRBV5-1 and TRBJ1-2; no reliable D call. The DNA for the CDR3 is TGCGCCAGCAGCGAAACTGACATCTGGGATGGCTACACCTTC. Protein sequence: CASSETDIWDGYTF.